These T cell receptor beta chains were read from a single sample in a study of Tregs in tolerant kidney transplant recipients. The method was immunoSEQ multiplex PCR; TCRdb's version includes in-frame clones alone and lacks a portion of them. The table has about 240,000 clones, roughly 84% seen once. The source material was CD4+ T cells from blood. Source of these receptors: a human donor in good health. The CDR3 runs from the conserved cysteine through the conserved F or W.

V gene	J gene	CDR3 protein
TRBV5-1	TRBJ2-1	CASRSIQGHNEQFF
TRBV19	TRBJ1-2	CASSILTGNYGYTF
TRBV7-9	TRBJ2-7	CASSLAGTSAREQYF
TRBV9	TRBJ1-4	CASSPRFATNEKLFF
TRBV7-6	TRBJ2-7	CASSVGTIGNEQYF
TRBV7-2	TRBJ1-6	CASSLGRGYNSPLHF
TRBV6-5	TRBJ2-7	CASSETRAREQYF
TRBV6-1	TRBJ2-1	CASSATGTEYNEQFF
TRBV6-5	TRBJ2-2	CASSYARVDPGELFF
TRBV5-8	TRBJ2-1	CASSLVRSSGSGGYNEQFF
TRBV5-1	TRBJ2-3	CASSSRTSGSGVGSQYF
TRBV27	TRBJ2-5	CASSKLDRPQETQYF
TRBV13	TRBJ2-7	CASSSRSGTWEQYF
TRBV6-1	TRBJ2-5	CASRNSGGAETQYF
TRBV4-1	TRBJ1-1	CASSQDGKGKRNTEAFF
TRBV14	TRBJ1-3	CASSQALVGTGNTIYF
TRBV5-6	TRBJ1-2	CASSLERRGYTF
TRBV5-1	TRBJ2-3	CASSPDTSSTDTQYF
TRBV5-8	TRBJ2-5	CASSLPSGQQETQYF
TRBV7-8	TRBJ1-5	CASSSGTGADQPQHF
TRBV30	TRBJ1-3	CAWKTQGFGNTIYF
TRBV5-4	TRBJ2-1	CASSLDRAGVNEQFF
TRBV19	TRBJ2-5	CASSRRGEETQYF
TRBV9	TRBJ2-2	CASSVDDPGELFF
TRBV29-1	TRBJ2-5	CSVEVTPMYF
TRBV6-5	TRBJ2-3	CASRILASDTRYF
TRBV6-5	TRBJ2-1	CASRLSGDPRNEQFF
TRBV5-4	TRBJ1-4	CASSRADATNEKLFF
TRBV9	TRBJ2-5	CASSVAGNFGETQYF
TRBV27	TRBJ2-5	CASSLEGHMEETQYF
TRBV7-2	TRBJ2-3	CASSRRVSGTDTQYF
TRBV6-5	TRBJ1-6	CASSPLGSPLHF
TRBV5-4	TRBJ2-1	CASSPWKLAGTYNEQFF
TRBV19	TRBJ2-1	CASSKDRGGLNEQFF
TRBV6-5	TRBJ1-1	CASSPPWSNTEAFF
TRBV6-1	TRBJ1-1	CASSGFRNTEAFF
TRBV29-1	TRBJ2-1	CSVEGGLAGGTDEQFF
TRBV11-2	NA	CASSSTYEQYF
TRBV11-1	TRBJ2-7	CASSLGLTPTYEQYF
TRBV30	TRBJ1-5	CAWSGGGNQPQHF
TRBV5-4	TRBJ2-7	CASSPNGILAGASYEQYF
TRBV27	TRBJ2-5	CASSLSDAARGDRQETQYF
TRBV9	TRBJ2-7	CASSPRDREAYEQYF
TRBV5-4	TRBJ1-2	CASSVNPSDVRYTF
TRBV18	TRBJ1-2	CASSPQDRSGGYTF
TRBV7-9	TRBJ2-3	CASSPGTGGADTQYF
TRBV27	TRBJ1-5	CASSLGLGQGASQPQHF
TRBV5-5	TRBJ1-1	CASSLAHTEAFF
TRBV2	TRBJ1-2	CASSEQGALGYTF
TRBV19	TRBJ1-5	CASTPRIDRDNQPQHF
TRBV7-8	TRBJ2-3	CASSPTPTQPQATDTQYF
TRBV5-1	TRBJ2-5	CASSFRGAGETQYF
TRBV5-3	TRBJ1-4	CARSPPPGENEKLFF
TRBV30	TRBJ2-7	CAWSVHGRAPNAYEQYF
TRBV5-1	TRBJ2-7	CASSIRTSGAHEQYF